Below are 14 T cell receptor beta chains sequenced from a single sample in a study of post-analysis software for immune sequencing data. Included in the TCR beta cDNA libraries were unique molecular identifiers. TCRdb ran MiXCR on the PCR reads and lists one entry per CDR3 protein. The top ten clones hold approximately 6% of a sample with about half a million distinct CDR3 sequences, under 40% of them seen once. These TCRs are of unknown antigen specificity. Whole-study findings and limits: Five TRBV segments appeared more often in patients than in controls, and TRBV5-6, TRBV5-1 and TRBV20-1 were among these.

Sequencing was performed on blood. These receptor sequences come from a girl younger than 18 with multiple sclerosis.

The rearrangement links TRBV20-1 to TRBJ2-7, with TRBD2 identical over 12 bases. V shed 6 bases and J 4 bases; nucleotides not matched to a gene: 10. Germline loops: CDR1 DFQATT, CDR2 SNEGSKA (reference sequence). The CDR3 sequence is 15 residues long. The DNA for the CDR3 is TGCAGTGCCCATTCGACTAGCGGGGGAAGGTACGAGCAGTACTTC. This codes for CSAHSTSGGRYEQYF.

The chain couples TRBV4-1 to TRBJ2-1; a possible D gene is TRBD1 (6 bases). Per germline, CDR1 MGHRA and CDR2 YSYEKL. Trimming left V 6 bases short and J 5 bases short, with 14 bases between. The CDR3 sequence is 14 residues long. The chain's CDR3 is CASRRPGQDNEQFF. CDR3 in DNA: TGCGCCAGCAGACGACCGGGACAAGACAATGAGCAGTTCTTC.

V gene TRBV20-1 combines with J gene TRBJ1-1, with 7 bases lining up with TRBD1. Germline CDR1 and CDR2: DFQATT and SNEGSKA (reference sequence). The V segment lost 3 bases and the J segment 1 base; nucleotides outside the gene matches: 5. CDR3 size: 14 residues. This CDR3 is CSASKGTANTEAFF. CDR3 nucleotide sequence: TGCAGTGCTAGTAAGGGGACAGCGAACACTGAAGCTTTCTTT.

This clonotype showed up just once. The chain links TRBV4-2 to TRBJ2-5; 15 bases line up with TRBD2. V was clipped by 3 bases and J by 14 bases; unmatched bases: 10. Germline CDR1 LGHNA, CDR2 YNFKEQ. This CDR3 is 15 amino acids long. Written as DNA, the CDR3 is TGTGCCAGCAGCCACCGGGGACTAGCGGGGGGAGTTGTATACTTC. Protein sequence: CASSHRGLAGGVVYF.

This clonotype was counted only a few times. V and J are TRBV29-1 and TRBJ2-7, with 8 bases lining up with TRBD1. This CDR3 contains 11 residues. The V gene's germline CDR1 is SQVTM and CDR2 ANQGSEA. In DNA form, the CDR3 reads TGCGGCGGAGGACAGGGCTACGAGCAGTACTTC. Translated: CGGGQGYEQYF.

This clonotype was observed a handful of times. The chain has TRBV28 and TRBJ1-2; D gene uncertain. Germline loops: CDR1 MDHEN, CDR2 SYDVKM. V dropped 2 bases and J dropped 4 bases, with 14 bases sitting between them. The CDR3 consists of 15 residues. CDR3 sequence: CASSLPSGRAYGYTF. As DNA, the CDR3 is TGTGCCAGCAGTTTACCGTCTGGGCGCGCCTATGGCTACACCTTC.

The chain recombines TRBV11-2 with TRBJ2-5; D is unclear. The germline V gene encodes CDR1 SGHAT and CDR2 FQNNGV. Between the trimmed V and J ends, which lost 1 base and 4 bases, there was a span of 16 bases. This CDR3 has 16 residues. The CDR3 sequence: CASSLGSTDSRETQYF. In nucleotides, the CDR3 is TGTGCCAGCAGCTTAGGCTCAACGGATAGTCGAGAGACCCAGTACTTC.

In this sample, this clonotype turned up a few times. The gene calls are TRBV7-6 and TRBJ2-1; D may correspond to TRBD1 or TRBD2 (5 bases each). This CDR3 has 13 amino acids. Trimming left V 0 bases short and J 10 bases short, with 10 bases between. Per the germline V gene, CDR1 is SGHVS and CDR2 is FNYEAQ. The CDR3 is CASSLAGVAEQFF. CDR3 bases: TGTGCCAGCAGCTTAGCGGGGGTTGCAGAGCAGTTCTTC. Complete variable domain (other parts from reference TRBV7-6 and TRBJ2-1): GAGVSQSPRYKVTKRGQDVALRCDPISGHVSLYWYRQALGQGPEFLTYFNYEAQQDKSGLPNDRFSAERPEGSISTLTIQRTEQRDSAMYRCASSLAGVAEQFFGPGTRLTVL.

This chain links TRBV3-1 with TRBJ2-7; possibly TRBD1 or TRBD2 for D (5 bases each). This CDR3 is built from 16 residues. Germline-derived CDR1 and CDR2 are LGHDT and YNNKEL (reference sequence). Trimming took 4 bases from V and 2 from J, leaving 18 bases between them. The CDR3 DNA sequence: TGTGCCAGCAGCCCAAAGATCTGGGACGGGCCCTACGAGCAGTACTTC. It codes for CASSPKIWDGPYEQYF.

The chain has TRBV7-8 and TRBJ1-1; no firm D call. CDR1 is SGHVS and CDR2 is FQNEAQ in the germline V gene. The V and J ends lost 6 bases and 0 bases respectively, with 17 bases between them. The CDR3 loop spans 16 amino acids. CDR3 sequence reads: CASRLTREYMNTEAFF. CDR3 DNA sequence: TGTGCCAGCAGGCTCACGAGGGAGTACATGAACACTGAAGCTTTCTTT.

This chain connects TRBV2 to TRBJ2-6, with unresolved D. In germline, CDR1 is SNHLY, CDR2 FYNNEI. V was trimmed by 2 bases and J by 1 base, leaving 9 bases between them. The CDR3 spans 16 residues. CDR3: CASSERTQSGANVLTF. CDR3 nucleotide sequence: TGTGCCAGCAGTGAAAGGACCCAATCTGGGGCCAACGTCCTGACTTTC.

This sequence joins TRBV12-3 or TRBV12-4 and TRBJ1-5, with D uncertain. Between the trimmed V and J ends, which lost 7 bases and 6 bases, there was a span of 13 bases. The CDR3 has 13 residues. CDR3 loop: CASTLLGSQPQHF. CDR3 DNA sequence: TGTGCCAGCACCCTACTGGGGAGTCAGCCCCAGCATTTT.

This clonotype was observed a few times. The chain couples TRBV4-2 to TRBJ2-3, with 13 bases aligning to TRBD2. Trimming at V came to 1 base and at J to 0 bases, leaving 4 bases not matched to a gene. Germline V CDR1 and CDR2: LGHNA, YNFKEQ. CDR3 length: 18 residues. The CDR3 sequence: CASSQVPGLAGSTDTQYF. As DNA, the CDR3 is TGTGCCAGCAGCCAAGTTCCGGGACTAGCGGGGAGCACAGATACGCAGTATTTT.

The chain carries TRBV3-1 and TRBJ2-1, with D possibly being TRBD1 or TRBD2 (5 bases each). Germline V lookup: CDR1 LGHDT, CDR2 YNNKEL (reference sequence). The ends were cut back, 4 bases at V and 0 bases at J, with 16 bases in the middle. The CDR3 is 17 residues long. CDR3 DNA: TGTGCCAGCAGCCCCCCCGGGACGTCCAGCTCCTACAATGAGCAGTTCTTC. Protein sequence: CASSPPGTSSSYNEQFF.